This T cell receptor beta chain is from a study of blood T cell repertoires in COVID-19. In the authors' methods: The assay estimated nucleated cells by amplifying reference gene primers. The table came from immunoSEQ multiplex PCR; TCRdb's copy has only in-frame clones and leaves some out. D and trimming come from the DNA, and the V and J calls and clone size come from that table. The table includes around 130,000 clones, around 81% detected once. Germline loops: CDR1 SGHRS, CDR2 YFSETQ. The CDR3 runs to 14 residues. J was trimmed by 4 bases and V by 0 bases; bases with no gene match: 0. Turning to this clone: The same CDR3 is also encoded by other DNA sequences in this sample.

The specimen sequenced was peripheral blood. The chain couples TRBV5-1 to TRBJ1-3; TRBD1 matches at 8 bases. The source is a human donor in a cohort sampled during active COVID-19. The CDR3 here is CASSLGQGGNTIYF. CDR3 bases: TGCGCCAGCAGCTTGGGACAGGGGGGAAACACCATATATTTT.